The 13 T cell receptor beta chains presented below share a single source sample, sequenced in a study of T cell responses to AZD1222 COVID-19 vaccine. Some clones are missing from TCRdb's copy, which holds only in-frame ones; the method was immunoSEQ multiplex PCR. The sample includes some 130,000 clones, roughly 87% of them seen just once. Specimen: peripheral blood, collected on day 0 of AZD1222 vaccination. The receptor set was obtained from an adult in good health.

The CDR3 loop is CASSHPGQSSYNSPLHF. The CDR3 DNA sequence: TGTGCCAGCAGCCATCCGGGACAGAGCTCCTATAATTCACCCCTCCACTTT. V and J are TRBV3-1 (or the pseudogene TRBV3-2) and TRBJ1-6; 7 bases fit TRBD1. Germline lookup yields CDR1 LGHDT and CDR2 YNNKEL (reference sequence). CDR3 length: 17 amino acids. The ends lost 3 bases at V and 0 bases at J; junction bases unmatched: 5.

This clone has only one observation. The chain links TRBV30 to TRBJ1-4; D not resolved. The CDR3 consists of 16 residues. Germline loops: CDR1 GTSNPN, CDR2 SVGIG (reference sequence). Trimming removed 2 bases at V and 8 bases at J, with 21 bases between. This CDR3 is CAWSFPRILGKEKLFF. The CDR3 nucleotides are TGTGCCTGGAGTTTTCCTCGGATCCTCGGGAAGGAAAAACTGTTTTTT.

The V gene is TRBV10-3, the J gene TRBJ2-7, with TRBD1 matching 11 bases. The CDR3 spans 16 residues. The junction had 8 bases not matched to a gene; V was cut back by 2 bases and J by 5 bases. CDR1 ENHRY and CDR2 SYGVKD come from the germline V gene. This CDR3 is CAISERGGTGGHEQYF. The CDR3 bases are TGTGCCATCAGTGAGCGGGGAGGGACAGGGGGACACGAGCAGTACTTC.

The chain recombines TRBV19 with TRBJ1-6; D unresolved. The CDR3 contains 14 residues. The ends were cut back, 7 bases at V and 2 bases at J, with 9 bases in the middle. The germline CDR1 and CDR2 sequences are LNHDA and SQIVND (reference sequence). This CDR3 is CASKVVTYNSPLHF. CDR3 in DNA: TGTGCCAGTAAGGTTGTCACCTATAATTCACCCCTCCACTTT.

V is TRBV19 and J is TRBJ2-7, with D tentatively TRBD1 or TRBD2 (5 bases each). Germline CDR1 reads LNHDA; CDR2 reads SQIVND (reference sequence). CDR3 size: 15 residues. Trimming pared 5 bases from V and 2 bases from J, leaving 16 bases between. CDR3 sequence (DNA): TGTGCCAGTAGTTTGGGGGTTCTTCCCACCTACGAGCAGTACTTC. Its translation: CASSLGVLPTYEQYF.

This chain connects TRBV6-1 to TRBJ1-1; no clear D. The CDR3 is made up of 13 amino acids. CDR1 and CDR2 (germline): MNHNS, SASEGT. Between the trimmed V and J ends, which lost 3 bases and 6 bases, there was a span of 11 bases. Written as DNA, the CDR3 is TGTGCCAGCAGTGATCACCCTACGGCTGAAGCTTTCTTT. Protein sequence: CASSDHPTAEAFF.

V usage is TRBV28 and J usage is TRBJ2-7; tentatively, D is TRBD1 (6 bases). V was trimmed by 7 bases and J by 3 bases, leaving 19 bases between them. The CDR3 contains 15 residues. Germline V gene data show CDR1 as MDHEN and CDR2 as SYDVKM. CDR3 sequence (DNA): TGTGCCAGCACACATGGGCGGTTAGGGGGCTACGAGCAGTACTTC. This gives the protein CASTHGRLGGYEQYF.

V is TRBV5-1 and J is TRBJ1-2; D gene ambiguous. Germline lookup yields CDR1 SGHRS and CDR2 YFSETQ. The ends were cut back, 0 bases at V and 6 bases at J, with 15 bases in the middle. The CDR3 loop spans 15 amino acids. CDR3 nucleotides: TGCGCCAGCAGCTTGGGGAGTTCTCTTCTCGATGGCTACACCTTC. Protein product: CASSLGSSLLDGYTF.

The count of this clone is one. This chain joins TRBV4-1 and TRBJ2-2; D possibly corresponds to TRBD2 (6 bases). Germline CDR1 is MGHRA and CDR2 is YSYEKL. Trimming removed 4 bases from V and 5 bases from J, with 14 bases in between. The CDR3 is 15 residues long. This chain's CDR3 is CASSPPRLVTGELFF. The CDR3 DNA reads as TGCGCCAGCAGCCCTCCCCGACTAGTTACCGGGGAGCTGTTTTTT.

The chain links TRBV2 to TRBJ1-4, with D possibly TRBD1 on 5 matching bases. Germline V gives CDR1 SNHLY, CDR2 FYNNEI. V lost 5 bases, J lost 8 bases, and 21 bases lay in between. This CDR3 comprises 16 residues. The CDR3 is CASSTSLGTTTEKLFF. The DNA for the CDR3 is TGTGCCAGCAGTACCTCTCTTGGGACTACGACGGAAAAACTGTTTTTT.

The gene calls are TRBV7-9 and TRBJ2-4; D remains ambiguous. CDR1 is SEHNR, CDR2 FQNEAQ, per germline (reference sequence). The CDR3 spans 17 residues. V was shortened by 1 base and J by 1 base, with 14 bases between the two germline ends. The CDR3 DNA is TGTGCCAGCAGCTTAGATTGGAATTACCGGGCCAAAAACATTCAGTACTTC. Translation: CASSLDWNYRAKNIQYF. Based on the CDR3 plus reference TRBV7-9 and TRBJ2-4, the full variable domain is DTGVSQNPRHKITKRGQNVTFRCDPISEHNRLYWYRQTLGQGPEFLTYFQNEAQLEKSRLLSDRFSAERPKGSFSTLEIQRTEQGDSAMYLCASSLDWNYRAKNIQYFGAGTRLSVL.

V and J are TRBV19 and TRBJ1-4; D may be TRBD1 (5 bases). The ends were cut back, 5 bases at V and 6 bases at J, with 13 bases in the middle. The CDR3 is 14 amino acids. Germline lookup yields CDR1 LNHDA and CDR2 SQIVND (reference sequence). CDR3 region: CASSPRDGYEKLFF. The DNA for the CDR3 is TGTGCCAGTAGTCCCAGGGACGGTTATGAAAAACTGTTTTTT.

This clone was recorded once. The V gene is TRBV11-2, the J gene TRBJ1-1, with 7 bases that match TRBD1. CDR1 is SGHAT, CDR2 FQNNGV, per germline. The V gene end was trimmed by 4 bases and the J gene end by 11 bases; junction bases not matched to a gene: 16. The CDR3 consists of 15 residues. The CDR3 region has the DNA TGTGCCAGCAGCTCCCGGGAGGGGGCTTTTCGGTCGGCTTTCTTT. It yields the protein CASSSREGAFRSAFF.